The clone carrying this T cell receptor beta chain was recorded a few times. Its antigen remains unidentified. The ends lost 4 bases at V and 6 bases at J; junction bases unmatched: 6. CDR3 length equals 14 residues. CDR1 and CDR2 (germline): SGHRS, YFSETQ. The record originates from a study of regulatory T cells in long-lasting Graves disease. Points from the study as a whole: Favored usage of TRBV28, TRBJ1-2 and TRBJ2-5 was recorded in persistent disease.

This sample's time point: persistent/refractory GD, antithyroid drugs over 5 years with positive TRAb. Isolated PBMC RNA provided the starting material for the TCR library. In building TCR beta libraries, iRepertoire HTBI primers were used together with Arm-PCR of CDR3 regions. TCRdb itself ran the multiplex PCR reads through MiXCR, one entry per CDR3 protein. The table has about half a million distinct CDR3 sequences, 20% to 25% seen once. This sequence was found in a female donor with Graves disease. The specimen comprised peripheral blood mononuclear cells (PBMCs), sampled when the disease was refractory, from a patient treated with antithyroid drugs. The V gene is TRBV5-1, the J gene TRBJ1-2; 10 bases line up with TRBD1. CDR3 in amino acids: CASSQGTGVDGYTF. The CDR3 coding sequence is TGCGCCAGCAGCCAGGGGACAGGGGTTGATGGCTACACCTTC.